The 28 T cell receptor beta chains below were found in one sample sequenced in a study of PD-L1 blockade in urothelial cancer. Time point specified: pretreatment peripheral blood. Profiled with immunoSEQ multiplex PCR; TCRdb holds only in-frame clones, not every one. The sample holds about 45,000 clones, about 88% seen once. The material sequenced was PBMCs, taken around atezolizumab (anti-PD-L1) treatment. These receptors came from a donor aged 40 or older with urothelial cancer.

The chain uses TRBV28 and TRBJ2-3, with 10 bases matching TRBD2. Germline CDR1 MDHEN, CDR2 SYDVKM. The length of the CDR3 is 16 residues. V lost 6 bases, J lost 4 bases, and 10 bases stayed unmatched. The CDR3 is CASSPGGAGGADTQYF. CDR3 in DNA: TGTGCCAGCAGCCCCGGGGGAGCGGGAGGGGCAGATACGCAGTATTTT.

This chain joins TRBV5-4 and TRBJ2-3; D is possibly TRBD2 (6 bases). From germline, CDR1 is SGHNT and CDR2 YYREEE (reference sequence). The V end was cut by 0 bases, the J end by 1 base, with 9 bases between. The CDR3 spans 15 residues. The CDR3 reads CASSLGRRGTDTQYF. CDR3 DNA: TGTGCCAGCAGCTTGGGCCGGAGGGGCACAGATACGCAGTATTTT.

The rearrangement uses TRBV21-1 and TRBJ2-1; TRBD2 is the table's D call and was not checked against the DNA. TRBV21-1 is recorded as a pseudogene. The CDR3 consists of 15 residues. CDR3 amino acids: CASSRGTSGRGWEFF. CDR3 coding DNA: TGTGCCAGCAGCAGGGGGACTAGCGGTAGGGGGTGGGAGTTCTTC.

The rearrangement uses TRBV7-9 and TRBJ2-7; D is unclear. Germline V gene lookup returns CDR1 SEHNR and CDR2 FQNEAQ (reference sequence). Deletions cut 3 bases from V and 2 bases from J, with 11 bases between. The CDR3 extends over 14 amino acids. CDR3 protein: CASSLARQTYEQYF. The CDR3 bases are TGTGCCAGCAGCTTGGCGAGACAAACCTACGAGCAGTACTTC.

V is TRBV9 and J is TRBJ2-7, with 7 bases aligning to TRBD1. V was pared by 4 bases and J by 2 bases, with 6 bases of the junction left unmatched. Germline V gene lookup returns CDR1 SGDLS and CDR2 YYNGEE. This CDR3 spans 14 amino acids. The CDR3 here is CASSTAGQAYEQYF. The DNA of the CDR3 is TGTGCCAGCAGCACCGCCGGACAGGCCTACGAGCAGTACTTC.

The chain carries TRBV21-1 and TRBJ2-1; TRBD2 is taken as the D call from the table, unchecked against the DNA. TRBV21-1 is classified as a pseudogene. The CDR3 length is 13 residues. In DNA form, the CDR3 reads TGTGCCAGCAGCAAAACCCCCCCGGGTGAGCAGTTCTTC. This encodes CASSKTPPGEQFF.

The chain is built from TRBV29-1 and TRBJ2-4; 7 bases are a match to TRBD2. The CDR3 has 14 residues. With 7 bases clipped from V and 9 bases from J, the junction kept 15 bases outside the gene matches. Germline V gene data show CDR1 as SQVTM and CDR2 as ANQGSEA. This chain's CDR3 is CSAQRTRGRSIQYF. DNA for the CDR3: TGCAGCGCCCAACGGACTAGGGGTCGTAGCATTCAGTACTTC.

CDR3 region: CASSLGIGDSKANNEQFF. The CDR3 DNA reads as TGTGCCAGCAGCTTAGGTATCGGAGACAGTAAGGCAAACAATGAGCAGTTCTTC. This chain uses TRBV11-3 with TRBJ2-1, with a weak D call TRBD1 (5 bases). V was cut by 1 base and J by 5 bases, with 21 bases left in between. The CDR3 covers 18 residues. Germline CDR1 SGHNT, CDR2 YENEEA.

CDR3 sequence (DNA): TGTGCCAGCAGCCAGGGGGTGGCTGGAAACACCATATATTTT. Translating it yields CASSQGVAGNTIYF. The rearrangement links TRBV11-2 to TRBJ1-3, with 7 bases aligning to TRBD1. Germline lookup yields CDR1 SGHAT and CDR2 FQNNGV. V was pared by 5 bases and J by 2 bases, with 3 bases of the junction left unmatched. The CDR3 is 14 residues long.

The V call is TRBV5-4, the J call TRBJ2-2; the match to TRBD2 covers 9 bases. This CDR3 region has 17 residues. Germline trimming cut 6 bases from V and 7 bases from J; bases unmatched to any gene: 16. The germline V gene encodes CDR1 SGHNT and CDR2 YYREEE (reference sequence). CDR3 region: CASNAGGASGMIGELFF. The CDR3 region has the DNA TGTGCCAGCAACGCCGGCGGTGCTAGCGGGATGATCGGGGAGCTGTTTTTT.

The gene calls are TRBV7-2 and TRBJ1-5; unclear D gene. Germline assignment: CDR1 SGHTA and CDR2 FQGNSA. The CDR3 covers 16 residues. The V and J ends lost 1 base and 6 bases respectively, with 16 bases between them. In DNA, the CDR3 is TGTGCCAGCAGCTTAGTGGGAGGGCTCAAAAGTCAGCCCCAGCATTTT. This codes for CASSLVGGLKSQPQHF.

This CDR3 is CASSLWGRYRGTPGSQHF. In nucleotides, the CDR3 is TGTGCCAGCAGCTTATGGGGGCGTTATAGGGGGACCCCGGGGTCCCAGCATTTT. The rearrangement joins TRBV7-8 to TRBJ1-5; TRBD1 might be the D (6 bases). V lost 2 bases, J lost 11 bases, and 28 bases lay in between. The germline gives CDR1 SGHVS, CDR2 FQNEAQ. The CDR3 extends over 18 amino acids.

The chain carries TRBV11-3 and TRBJ1-1; D is unclear. The germline V gene has CDR1 SGHNT and CDR2 YENEEA. CDR3 size: 14 residues. V dropped 4 bases and J dropped 9 bases, with 18 bases sitting between them. The chain's CDR3 is CASSSQTPPRQAFF. Written as DNA, the CDR3 is TGTGCCAGCAGCTCCCAGACCCCCCCGAGGCAAGCTTTCTTT.

The table lists this clone with a count of one. The CDR3 nucleotides are TGTGCCAGCAGTGCCTCTCGGGGGCCTCAGGGGGCTGAAGCTTTCTTT. It yields the protein CASSASRGPQGAEAFF. V is TRBV28 and J is TRBJ1-1; 7 bases line up with TRBD1. This CDR3 spans 16 amino acids. Per germline, CDR1 MDHEN and CDR2 SYDVKM. The V and J ends lost 5 bases and 6 bases, in that order; junction bases with no gene match: 15.

The V gene is TRBV4-2, the J gene TRBJ2-1; 7 positions agree with TRBD1. The CDR3 runs 16 residues. The V gene end was trimmed by 1 base and the J gene end by 7 bases; junction bases not matched to a gene: 10. Germline V gene sequence: CDR1 LGHNA, CDR2 YNFKEQ. The CDR3 bases are TGTGCCAGCAGCCAAGGGGGGCAGGGGGACCGGAATGAGCAGTTCTTC. This codes for CASSQGGQGDRNEQFF.

As DNA, the CDR3 is TGCGCCAGCAGCCAACACGGGGGGCGCGGAGAGACCCAGTACTTC. This sequence encodes CASSQHGGRGETQYF. The chain employs TRBV4-3 and TRBJ2-5, with D possibly being TRBD2 (7 bases). Germline CDR1 reads LGHNA; CDR2 reads YSLEER. The CDR3 contains 15 residues. V lost 2 bases, J lost 4 bases, and 14 bases lay in between.

The rearrangement joins TRBV4-2 to TRBJ2-1; D not certain. Germline CDR1 reads LGHNA; CDR2 reads YNFKEQ. The CDR3 extends over 15 amino acids. V was shortened by 6 bases and J by 0 bases, with 12 bases between the two germline ends. The CDR3 nucleotides read TGTGCCAGCAGACCCGCCGCTAGCTCCTACAATGAGCAGTTCTTC. Its translation: CASRPAASSYNEQFF.

The chain recombines TRBV27 with TRBJ2-7; D possibly corresponds to TRBD2 (5 bases). Germline CDR1 reads MNHEY; CDR2 reads SMNVEV (reference sequence). V was cut by 4 bases and J by 1 base, with 8 bases left in between. The CDR3 spans 13 residues. The CDR3 here is CASSWRQSYEQYF. The CDR3 nucleotides are TGTGCCAGCAGTTGGAGGCAATCCTACGAGCAGTACTTC.

This chain joins TRBV7-6 and TRBJ1-3; a weak D match, TRBD1 (5 bases). The V end was cut by 2 bases, the J end by 4 bases, with 21 bases between. CDR1 and CDR2 (germline): SGHVS, FNYEAQ. The CDR3 is 18 residues long. As DNA, the CDR3 is TGTGCCAGCAGCTTATGGGGGGTTCGGACGAAGAGAGGAAACACCATATATTTT. This translates into CASSLWGVRTKRGNTIYF.

This clone came up once. The gene calls are TRBV10-1 and TRBJ2-7, with 7 bases matching TRBD1. The germline V gene encodes CDR1 WNHNN and CDR2 SYGVQD (reference sequence). With 2 bases clipped from V and 3 bases from J, the junction kept 4 bases outside the gene matches. This CDR3 region has 14 residues. CDR3 nucleotides: TGCGCCAGCAGTGAGAGGGGGCAGAGCTACGAGCAGTACTTC. Its protein product is CASSERGQSYEQYF.

The chain recombines TRBV5-4 with TRBJ1-4; the D is unclear. With 0 bases removed from V and 3 bases from J, the gap between germline ends came to 9 bases. The CDR3 length is 15 residues. Germline lookup yields CDR1 SGHNT and CDR2 YYREEE (reference sequence). The chain's CDR3 is CASSLGAGSNEKLFF. Written as DNA, the CDR3 is TGTGCCAGCAGCTTGGGGGCGGGATCTAATGAAAAACTGTTTTTT.

V is TRBV9 and J is TRBJ2-5; 10 bases agree with TRBD1. From germline, CDR1 is SGDLS and CDR2 YYNGEE. There are 14 residues in the CDR3. Losses at the gene ends were 4 bases for V and 4 bases for J; bases not matched to a gene: 4. DNA for the CDR3: TGTGCCAGCAGCCCTCGGACAGGGGGAGAGACCCAGTACTTC. Amino acids: CASSPRTGGETQYF.

The J gene is TRBJ2-7, the V gene TRBV7-3, with 8 bases that match TRBD1. This CDR3 contains 13 residues. In germline, CDR1 is SGHTA, CDR2 FQGTGA. Trimming removed 5 bases from V and 6 bases from J; junction bases left unmatched: 6. CDR3 nucleotides: TGTGCCAGCAGCCCCCAGGGGGCTAGCGAGCAGTACTTC. This translates into CASSPQGASEQYF. Drawing the rest from reference TRBV7-3 and TRBJ2-7, the complete variable domain is GAGVSQTPSNKVTEKGKYVELRCDPISGHTALYWYRQSLGQGPEFLIYFQGTGAADDSGLPNDRFFAVRPEGSVSTLKIQRTERGDSAVYLCASSPQGASEQYFGPGTRLTVT.

As concerns this clone: Other DNA sequences in this specimen translate into the identical CDR3. Here the CDR3 DNA reads TGTGCCAGCAGCGTAGCGGGGGGGTACCAAGAGACCCAGTACTTC. Translated, it gives CASSVAGGYQETQYF. The chain has TRBV9 and TRBJ2-5; 8 nucleotides match TRBD2. Per the germline V gene, CDR1 is SGDLS and CDR2 is YYNGEE. The ends lost 0 bases at V and 0 bases at J; junction bases unmatched: 1. This CDR3 spans 15 amino acids.

The chain recombines TRBV11-3 with TRBJ2-5; TRBD2 might be the D (6 bases). V was pared by 5 bases and J by 5 bases, with 12 bases between. The CDR3 contains 13 residues. CDR1 and CDR2 from the germline V gene are SGHNT and YENEEA. The CDR3 nucleotides are TGTGCCAGCAGCCGGGACTGGCTGGAGACCCAGTACTTC. Amino acid sequence: CASSRDWLETQYF. Full variable domain (rest looked up from reference TRBV11-3 and TRBJ2-5): EAGVVQSPRYKIIEKKQPVAFWCNPISGHNTLYWYLQNLGQGPELLIRYENEEAVDDSQLPKDRFSAERLKGVDSTLKIQPAELGDSAVYLCASSRDWLETQYFGPGTRLLVL.

By its share, this clone is medium-sized. The chain couples TRBV18 to TRBJ1-2; TRBD1 matches 10 bases. With 2 bases clipped from V and 4 bases from J, the junction kept 7 bases outside the gene matches. Germline CDR1 and CDR2: KGHSH and LQKENI. The CDR3 contains 16 residues. The CDR3 nucleotides are TGTGCCAGCTCACCAGGGCCCCGGACAGGGGGCTATGGCTACACCTTC. Its protein product is CASSPGPRTGGYGYTF.

This clone was observed at least ten times. The chain recombines TRBV11-3 with TRBJ2-1; TRBD2 matches at 16 bases. V shed 1 base and J 9 bases; nucleotides not matched to a gene: 3. CDR1 SGHNT and CDR2 YENEEA come from the germline V gene. The CDR3 is 16 residues long. CDR3 nucleotide sequence: TGTGCCAGCAGCTTAGTGGGGACTAGCGGGAGGGGTGAGCAGTTCTTC. This translates into CASSLVGTSGRGEQFF.

The chain is built from TRBV7-2 and TRBJ2-7, with D maybe TRBD1 (6 bases). The CDR3 is made up of 14 amino acids. Germline lookup yields CDR1 SGHTA and CDR2 FQGNSA. V lost 1 base and J 0 bases, leaving 7 bases between the germline ends. CDR3 in DNA: TGTGCCAGCAGCTTAGTGGGGGCCTCCTACGAGCAGTACTTC. Amino acids: CASSLVGASYEQYF.